These 23 T cell receptor beta chains came from one sample sequenced in a study of identical twins. A single record per CDR3 protein comes from TCRdb applying MiXCR to the 5' RACE reads. The sample includes hundreds of thousands of distinct CDR3 sequences, 15% to 20% of them seen just once. The same sample was also used in a study of T cells expressing NK-cell markers.

The sequenced sample was PBMCs. Source of these receptors: a woman aged 18-30 years in good health.

This clonotype was seen a few times. This sequence joins TRBV20-1 and TRBJ2-5; TRBD2 is a possible D gene (7 bases). From germline, CDR1 is DFQATT and CDR2 SNEGSKA (reference sequence). This CDR3 region has 17 residues. Trimming took off 0 bases at V and 4 bases at J, with 21 bases between the two ends. The CDR3 sequence: CSARDPNSGEGRETQYF. CDR3 nucleotides: TGCAGTGCTAGAGACCCGAACTCAGGGGAGGGCCGAGAGACCCAGTACTTC.

This clonotype has a handful of counts. V is TRBV7-8 and J is TRBJ2-2, with D perhaps matching TRBD1 (6 bases). This CDR3 spans 13 amino acids. Germline lookup yields CDR1 SGHVS and CDR2 FQNEAQ. Trimming removed 6 bases from V and 13 bases from J, with 18 bases in between. CDR3 region: CASRGNRDGVLFF. DNA of the CDR3: TGTGCCAGCAGGGGGAACAGGGATGGTGTGCTGTTTTTT. Full variable domain (missing parts from reference TRBV7-8 and TRBJ2-2): GAGVSQSPRYKVAKRGQDVALRCDPISGHVSLFWYQQALGQGPEFLTYFQNEAQLDKSGLPSDRFFAERPEGSVSTLKIQRTQQEDSAVYLCASRGNRDGVLFFGEGSRLTVL.

The V gene is TRBV18, the J gene TRBJ2-1; 8 bases match TRBD1. Trimming removed 5 bases from V and 15 bases from J; junction bases left unmatched: 12. Per the germline V gene, CDR1 is KGHSH and CDR2 is LQKENI. CDR3 size: 13 residues. CDR3 in amino acids: CASSFGTGRLGFF. The CDR3 DNA is TGTGCCAGCTCATTCGGGACAGGACGACTGGGGTTCTTC.

In regard to this clonotype: The junction does not match germline at one end; this may be a read error. The J gene is TRBJ2-7, the V gene TRBV3-1, with TRBD2 identical over 9 bases. The CDR3 covers 17 residues. Germline V gives CDR1 LGHDT, CDR2 YNNKEL (reference sequence). This CDR3 reads CATSPLGGAGGIYEQYF. The CDR3 nucleotides are TGTGCCACCAGCCCCCTAGGTGGAGCGGGAGGAATATACGAGCAGTACTTC.

The chain links TRBV20-1 to TRBJ2-5, with D perhaps given as TRBD1 or TRBD2 (5 bases each). This CDR3 contains 14 residues. Trimming took 0 bases from V and 5 from J, leaving 13 bases between them. Germline loops: CDR1 DFQATT, CDR2 SNEGSKA (reference sequence). The CDR3 loop reads CSARDLRGGETQYF. CDR3 bases: TGCAGTGCTAGAGATTTGAGGGGCGGGGAGACCCAGTACTTC.

The chain employs TRBV6-2 or TRBV6-3 and TRBJ2-1; TRBD2 matches at 11 bases. Germline V gene lookup returns CDR1 MNHEY and CDR2 SVGEGT. V shed 6 bases, J shed 9 bases, and the junction held 19 bases outside the gene matches. The CDR3 contains 18 residues. CDR3 protein: CASSSVILLAGGRGEQFF. The CDR3 DNA follows: TGTGCCAGCAGCAGCGTTATTCTCCTAGCGGGAGGCCGGGGTGAGCAGTTCTTC.

This clonotype was observed a handful of times. The J gene is TRBJ2-7, the V gene TRBV5-4; no clear D. Trimming removed 1 base at V and 0 bases at J, with 11 bases between. From germline, CDR1 is SGHNT and CDR2 YYREEE (reference sequence). CDR3 length: 15 amino acids. The CDR3 nucleotides read TGTGCCAGCAGCTTGAGCAGCGCGAGCTCCTACGAGCAGTACTTC. This sequence encodes CASSLSSASSYEQYF.

This clonotype was counted a few times. V gene TRBV28 combines with J gene TRBJ2-7; 7 bases line up with TRBD1. V was pared by 5 bases and J by 6 bases, with 13 bases of the junction left unmatched. The germline V gene encodes CDR1 MDHEN and CDR2 SYDVKM. The CDR3 covers 15 residues. CDR3 amino acids: CASSHSTGARTEQYF. Written as DNA, the CDR3 is TGTGCCAGCAGTCACTCAACAGGGGCCAGGACCGAGCAGTACTTC.

The sample holds a few counts of this clonotype. The V gene is TRBV3-1, the J gene TRBJ2-3; maybe TRBD2 (6 bases). V shed 1 base and J shed 3 bases, with 17 bases lying between them. CDR3 length equals 17 residues. Germline V gene lookup returns CDR1 LGHDT and CDR2 YNNKEL (reference sequence). The CDR3 DNA reads TGTGCCAGCAGCCAAGTCCCTAGCGCAACGGCAACAGATACGCAGTATTTT. Translating it yields CASSQVPSATATDTQYF.

The chain has TRBV6-2 or TRBV6-3 and TRBJ2-5, with TRBD2 identical over 14 bases. Germline trimming cut 6 bases from V and 7 bases from J; bases unmatched to any gene: 10. The germline gives CDR1 MNHEY, CDR2 SVGEGT. The CDR3 has 16 residues. CDR3 loop: CASRAGTSGSRGTQYF. The CDR3 DNA sequence: TGTGCCAGCAGGGCCGGGACTAGCGGGAGTAGGGGGACCCAGTACTTC.

This chain joins TRBV3-1 and TRBJ2-3; D remains unclear. Germline V gene sequence: CDR1 LGHDT, CDR2 YNNKEL (reference sequence). Trimming removed 4 bases at V and 0 bases at J, with 8 bases between. This CDR3 has 14 amino acids. CDR3 DNA: TGTGCCAGCAGCCCGATATATAGCACAGATACGCAGTATTTT. It specifies CASSPIYSTDTQYF.

The CDR3 coding sequence is TGCGCCAGCAGCTCCAGAATATACAATGAGCAGTTCTTC. This gives the protein CASSSRIYNEQFF. The chain has TRBV5-1 and TRBJ2-1; no reliable D call. This CDR3 has 13 amino acids. V gave up 3 bases and J gave up 4 bases, with 8 bases separating them. Germline V gene lookup returns CDR1 SGHRS and CDR2 YFSETQ.

The chain links TRBV6-5 to TRBJ2-3; D call uncertain. The CDR3 covers 15 residues. Trimming took off 4 bases at V and 2 bases at J, with 13 bases between the two ends. Germline-derived CDR1 and CDR2 are MNHEY and SVGAGI. Here the CDR3 DNA reads TGTGCCAGCAGTTCCCGGACGAGGACCACAGATACGCAGTATTTT. Its translation: CASSSRTRTTDTQYF.

This clonotype was seen more than once but under ten times. This chain uses TRBV12-3 or TRBV12-4 with TRBJ2-2; D is unclear. Trimming left V 2 bases short and J 1 base short, with 8 bases between. The CDR3 has 15 amino acids. Here the CDR3 DNA reads TGTGCCAGCAGTTTATGGGCTCTGAACACCGGGGAGCTGTTTTTT. This translates into CASSLWALNTGELFF.

V gene TRBV9 combines with J gene TRBJ1-4, with D possibly being TRBD1 (6 bases). V was pared by 3 bases and J by 4 bases, with 10 bases between. Germline V gives CDR1 SGDLS, CDR2 YYNGEE. This CDR3 has 14 amino acids. CDR3 in DNA: TGTGCCAGCAGCGGGAGAGGGGGTAATGAAAAACTGTTTTTT. The encoded protein is CASSGRGGNEKLFF.

V and J are TRBV7-8 and TRBJ2-1; D is unclear. The germline V gene has CDR1 SGHVS and CDR2 FQNEAQ. CDR3 size: 13 residues. The V end lost 2 bases, the J end lost 4 bases, and 6 bases lay between the germline ends. CDR3 sequence (DNA): TGTGCCAGCAGCTTACGGAATTACAATGAGCAGTTCTTC. Translating it yields CASSLRNYNEQFF.

Only a few counts were recorded for this clonotype. V gene TRBV12-5 combines with J gene TRBJ1-1, with TRBD1 as a possible D gene (6 bases). Trimming took off 0 bases at V and 4 bases at J, with 18 bases between the two ends. This CDR3 has 17 amino acids. The V gene's germline CDR1 is LGHNT and CDR2 FRNRAP. The CDR3 DNA is TGTGCTAGTGGTTTGGTACTCTCCAGGACAGTGGGCACTGAAGCTTTCTTT. Translating gives CASGLVLSRTVGTEAFF. The whole variable domain, remainder taken from reference TRBV12-5 and TRBJ1-1, is DARVTQTPRHKVTEMGQEVTMRCQPILGHNTVFWYRQTMMQGLELLAYFRNRAPLDDSGMPKDRFSAEMPDATLATLKIQPSEPRDSAVYFCASGLVLSRTVGTEAFFGQGTRLTVV.

This clonotype was seen a few times. This rearrangement joins TRBV9 to TRBJ2-1, with 10 bases lining up with TRBD2. Germline trimming cut 4 bases from V and 5 bases from J; bases unmatched to any gene: 21. Germline V gene data show CDR1 as SGDLS and CDR2 as YYNGEE. This CDR3 is built from 20 residues. The CDR3 region has the DNA TGTGCCAGCAGCCCCGTGGCTAGCGGGGGCCGACAGGTCCCCCACAATGAGCAGTTCTTC. Translated: CASSPVASGGRQVPHNEQFF.

This rearrangement joins TRBV12-3 or TRBV12-4 to TRBJ1-5, with D possibly being TRBD1 (5 bases). Between the trimmed V and J ends, which lost 3 bases and 5 bases, there was a span of 11 bases. The CDR3 covers 14 residues. CDR3: CASSFGVGDQPQHF. The DNA of the CDR3 is TGTGCCAGCAGTTTCGGGGTAGGGGATCAGCCCCAGCATTTT.

The J gene is TRBJ2-3, the V gene TRBV20-1; D uncertain. Germline V CDR1 and CDR2: DFQATT, SNEGSKA (reference sequence). The CDR3 is made up of 13 amino acids. V lost 3 bases, J lost 1 base, and 8 bases lay in between. CDR3 bases: TGCAGTGCTAGCCCTCCGGGCACAGATACGCAGTATTTT. Protein product: CSASPPGTDTQYF.

The CDR3 DNA sequence: TGCAGTGCTTCCACCCCTGGACTAGCGGGAACCTACGAGCAGTACTTC. Translation gives CSASTPGLAGTYEQYF. The chain combines TRBV20-1 with TRBJ2-7; TRBD2 matches 12 bases. Trimming took 5 bases from V and 2 from J; bases not matched to a gene: 10. The CDR3 runs 16 residues. CDR1 and CDR2 (germline): DFQATT, SNEGSKA (reference sequence).

This rearrangement joins TRBV27 to TRBJ2-1; D possibly matches TRBD1 or TRBD2 (5 bases each). Germline V gives CDR1 MNHEY, CDR2 SMNVEV (reference sequence). The length of the CDR3 is 13 residues. V shed 8 bases and J shed 7 bases, with 15 bases lying between them. The CDR3 spells CASDSGTRNEQFF. DNA of the CDR3: TGTGCCAGCGATTCCGGGACGAGGAATGAGCAGTTCTTC.

In its sample, this clonotype was seen a few times. The chain recombines TRBV20-1 with TRBJ2-7, with D uncertain. Germline CDR1 is DFQATT and CDR2 is SNEGSKA (reference sequence). The V end was cut by 0 bases, the J end by 7 bases, with 7 bases between. This CDR3 is built from 11 residues. CDR3 protein: CSARDQREQYF. The CDR3, as DNA: TGCAGTGCTAGAGATCAGAGGGAGCAGTACTTC.